This T cell receptor beta chain was recorded in a study of T cells in Graves' hyperthyroidism and ophthalmopathy. Study-wide context: Specimen type is peripheral blood, collected at initial diagnosis prior to any treatment. Study-level findings and limits: Ophthalmopathy stood apart from stable hyperthyroidism in a 13 V-J model. Most thyroid clonotypes that were expanded above 0.001 also turned up in blood.

The germline gives CDR1 SQVTM, CDR2 ANQGSEA. Trimming took off 6 bases at V and 0 bases at J, with 12 bases between the two ends. This CDR3 region has 13 residues. In its sample, this clonotype was seen a few times. Its target is not known. Amplification targeted TCR beta CDR3 regions from RNA transcripts. TCR CDR3 regions were first amplified by RT-PCR with HTBI primers. One entry per CDR3 protein results from TCRdb running MiXCR on the multiplex PCR reads. The sample has about 320,000 distinct CDR3 sequences; roughly 17% are singletons. PBMCs stemmed from 10 ml fresh peripheral blood. This rearrangement joins TRBV29-1 to TRBJ2-7; D ambiguous. Sequenced input: blood. The clonotype was recovered from a man aged 25 to 40 with Graves' hyperthyroidism. This CDR3 reads CSVGSRPSYEQYF. The CDR3 nucleotides read TGCAGCGTGGGGTCTCGGCCCTCCTACGAGCAGTACTTC.